Reported below is one T cell receptor beta chain. The data stem from a study of T cells in localized non-small cell lung cancer. This table comes from immunoSEQ multiplex PCR, and its TCRdb copy is limited to in-frame clones, with some not included. This table holds more than 20,000 clones, about 85% found once. This CDR3 has 16 residues. Trimming took off 5 bases at V and 4 bases at J, with 18 bases between the two ends. In germline, CDR1 is MDHEN, CDR2 SYDVKM. The sequence derives from a woman aged 35 to 70 with stage II squamous cell lung carcinoma. The material was PBMCs, obtained before any cancer treatment. The chain combines TRBV28 with TRBJ1-5; D gene ambiguous. CDR3 coding DNA: TGTGCCAGCAGTCCTTTTCGGAGAATTGGGAATCAGCCCCAGCATTTT. It encodes CASSPFRRIGNQPQHF.